Below are 8 T cell receptor beta chains sequenced from a single sample in a study of blood T cell repertoires in COVID-19. This table comes from immunoSEQ multiplex PCR, and its TCRdb copy is limited to in-frame clones, with some not included. The table lists 90,000 to 100,000 clones, about 83% of them singletons. The sequenced sample was peripheral blood. These receptor sequences come from a human donor in a cohort sampled during active COVID-19.

The rearrangement uses TRBV11-2 and TRBJ2-5; 11 bases align to TRBD2. J gave up 5 bases and V 5 bases, and 7 bases lay outside the gene matches. The V gene's germline CDR1 is SGHAT and CDR2 FQNNGV. This CDR3 contains 15 residues. The CDR3 sequence: CASSALSGGAETQYF. The CDR3 coding sequence is TGTGCCAGCAGCGCACTTAGCGGGGGGGCGGAGACCCAGTACTTC.

J is TRBJ1-1 and V is TRBV4-1; 7 positions match TRBD1. Germline V gene lookup returns CDR1 MGHRA and CDR2 YSYEKL. The ends lost 2 bases at V and 0 bases at J; junction bases unmatched: 6. CDR3 length: 16 amino acids. CDR3 in DNA: TGCGCCAGCAGCCAACTGATACAGGGGATGAACACTGAAGCTTTCTTT. Translated: CASSQLIQGMNTEAFF.

This chain uses TRBV11-3 with TRBJ2-2; 8 bases fit TRBD1. Trimming removed 5 bases from V and 3 bases from J; junction bases left unmatched: 8. In germline, CDR1 is SGHNT, CDR2 YENEEA. This CDR3 comprises 16 residues. The CDR3 coding sequence is TGTGCCAGCAGCCCCCGACAGGGGACGGACACCGGGGAGCTGTTTTTT. It specifies CASSPRQGTDTGELFF.

The V and J genes are TRBV5-8 and TRBJ1-2; the D is unclear. CDR3 length: 15 amino acids. Trimming took 0 bases from V and 5 from J, leaving 14 bases between them. Germline V gene data show CDR1 as SGHTS and CDR2 as YDEGEE. The CDR3 is CASSLAGGGTYGYTF. CDR3 DNA: TGTGCCAGCAGCTTGGCCGGCGGCGGAACTTATGGCTACACCTTC.

The V and J genes are TRBV24-1 and TRBJ1-5; 12 bases map to TRBD1. The CDR3 runs 16 residues. In germline, CDR1 is KGHDR, CDR2 SFDVKD. Trimming cost V 4 bases and J 6 bases; bases outside gene matches: 6. Here the CDR3 DNA reads TGTGCCACCAGTGAAGCGGGACAGGGGGCCAGTCAGCCCCAGCATTTT. It encodes CATSEAGQGASQPQHF.

Comments on this clone: Distinct nucleotide sequences in the sample also encode this CDR3. This sequence joins TRBV3-1 (or the pseudogene TRBV3-2) and TRBJ2-1, with 9 nucleotides matching TRBD2. The J segment lost 6 bases and the V segment lost 4 bases, leaving 7 bases of the junction unmatched. The germline gives CDR1 LGHDT, CDR2 YNNKEL (reference sequence). The CDR3 runs to 15 residues. CDR3 DNA: TGTGCCAGCAGCCCTCTCGCGGGGGGGGGCAATGAGCAGTTCTTC. This translates into CASSPLAGGGNEQFF.

This CDR3 reads CASSSSVSGNTIYF. The CDR3 bases are TGCGCCAGCAGCTCCAGTGTCTCTGGAAACACCATATATTTT. The chain couples TRBV5-1 to TRBJ1-3; D call uncertain. Trimming removed 3 bases from V and 0 bases from J, with 7 bases in between. The CDR3 is made up of 14 amino acids. Germline V gives CDR1 SGHRS, CDR2 YFSETQ.

This clone appeared once. The chain links TRBV27 to TRBJ2-3, with 9 bases identical to TRBD1. Germline V CDR1 and CDR2: MNHEY, SMNVEV (reference sequence). J gave up 0 bases and V 5 bases, and 3 bases lay outside the gene matches. This CDR3 spans 15 amino acids. The CDR3 loop is CASSGQGLSTDTQYF. The CDR3 DNA follows: TGTGCCAGCAGTGGACAGGGGTTGAGCACAGATACGCAGTATTTT.